The 9 T cell receptor beta chains below come from one sample, sequenced in a study of neurological immune-mediated disorders. MiXCR, applied by TCRdb to the 5' RACE reads, yields one record per CDR3 protein. The table lists 65,000 to 70,000 distinct CDR3 sequences, roughly 4% of them singletons. Material for sequencing was PBMCs. The source of these receptors is a man over 45 with multiple sclerosis.

As to this clonotype: A much larger clone sits a single nucleotide away, making a read error possible. CDR3 residues: CASSIKGAEAFF. The CDR3 nucleotides read TGTGCCAGCAGTATTAAGGGAGCTGAAGCTTTCTTT. The chain recombines TRBV5-5 with TRBJ1-1; D call uncertain. V lost 5 bases, J lost 6 bases, and 11 bases lay in between. The V gene's germline CDR1 is SGHKS and CDR2 YYEKEE (reference sequence). CDR3 length equals 12 residues.

This clonotype was seen repeatedly, ten times or more. A junction end diverges from the germline sequence, so it may reflect a read error. The gene calls are TRBV7-8 and TRBJ1-6; 7 positions match TRBD1. CDR3 length equals 14 residues. CDR1 and CDR2 (germline): SGHVS, FQNEAQ. CDR3 nucleotide sequence: TGTGCCAGCAGCTTAGACAGGGGTAATTCACCCCTCAACTTT. Translated, it gives CASSLDRGNSPLNF.

This clonotype was seen more than once but under ten times. The chain combines TRBV18 with TRBJ1-5; possible D gene TRBD1, 5 bases. Germline V gene sequence: CDR1 KGHSH, CDR2 LQKENI. The V and J ends lost 5 bases and 6 bases respectively, with 11 bases between them. The CDR3 is 13 residues long. Here the CDR3 reads CASSSKGTQPQHF. CDR3 sequence (DNA): TGTGCCAGCTCATCGAAGGGGACTCAGCCCCAGCATTTT.

This clonotype was recorded at least ten times. This chain links TRBV6-1 with TRBJ2-5; TRBD1 matches 9 bases. The length of the CDR3 is 17 residues. Germline CDR1 reads MNHNS; CDR2 reads SASEGT. V was clipped by 1 base and J by 7 bases; unmatched bases: 13. The CDR3 sequence is CASSEEAFLQGAGTQYF. The CDR3 DNA reads TGTGCCAGCAGTGAAGAAGCCTTTTTACAGGGGGCCGGGACCCAGTACTTC.

This clonotype has ten or more counts. The V gene is TRBV24-1, the J gene TRBJ2-3; tentatively, D is TRBD1 or TRBD2 (6 bases each). V gave up 2 bases and J gave up 6 bases, with 20 bases separating them. Germline values: CDR1 KGHDR, CDR2 SFDVKD. The CDR3 runs 17 residues. The CDR3 DNA reads TGTGCCACCAGTGATTCGCGAACGACAGGCAGCGGGGATACGCAGTATTTT. Residues: CATSDSRTTGSGDTQYF.

This clonotype was observed many times. CDR3 in amino acids: CASSLRGQGPRETQYF. The CDR3 nucleotides read TGTGCCAGCAGCTTACGGGGACAGGGGCCAAGGGAGACCCAGTACTTC. The chain combines TRBV5-4 with TRBJ2-5, with TRBD1 matching 10 bases. The V segment lost 2 bases and the J segment 5 bases; nucleotides outside the gene matches: 9. The CDR3 has 16 amino acids. Per germline, CDR1 SGHNT and CDR2 YYREEE (reference sequence).

In its sample, this clonotype was seen many times. The chain couples TRBV28 to TRBJ2-5; TRBD1 or TRBD2 may be the D gene (5 bases each). V gave up 7 bases and J gave up 2 bases, with 20 bases separating them. The germline gives CDR1 MDHEN, CDR2 SYDVKM. The CDR3 runs 16 residues. In DNA, the CDR3 is TGTGCCAGCACCGGGAACGGGGCAGGGCTTCAAGAGACCCAGTACTTC. Amino acids: CASTGNGAGLQETQYF.

This clonotype was counted only a few times. A read error may explain this, as a much larger clone is one base away. The genes are TRBV20-1 and TRBJ1-5, with no clear D. CDR3 length equals 13 residues. The V end was cut by 5 bases, the J end by 2 bases, with 10 bases between. Germline CDR1 is DFQATT and CDR2 is SNEGSKA (reference sequence). CDR3 protein: CSALTYRNQPQHF. The CDR3 DNA sequence: TGCAGTGCTCTCACTTATCGCAATCAGCCCCAGCATTTT.

This clonotype came up many times. This chain joins TRBV10-3 and TRBJ1-2; maybe TRBD1 (5 bases). CDR1 is ENHRY and CDR2 is SYGVKD in the germline V gene. V was clipped by 0 bases and J by 4 bases, with 9 bases between them. The CDR3 is 14 residues long. CDR3 nucleotide sequence: TGTGCCATCAGTGAGTCTGCGGGGCTCTATGGCTACACCTTC. Amino acid sequence: CAISESAGLYGYTF.